These T cell receptor beta chains were read from a single sample in a study of shared T cell receptors in the human thymus. Here immunoSEQ multiplex PCR was the method, and the copy in TCRdb shows in-frame clones only, minus some. The table has around 340,000 clones, 85% to 95% seen once. Sequencing was carried out using thymocytes. The receptor source for this set is a human donor. The CDR3 runs from the conserved cysteine through the conserved F or W. The D gene is left open where the match is weak. Clone size is not always given. Where it is, it says once, few, many or a class for expanded clones.

TRBJ2-3 - - TRBV9 CASSVGLEGMVKSSTDTQYF TGTGCCAGCAGCGTAGGCTTAGAGGGGATGGTAAAGTCTAGCACAGATACGCAGTATTTT
TRBJ2-7 TRBD2 once TRBV28 CASSLCPRASGSPPIYEQYF TGTGCCAGCAGTTTATGCCCCCGGGCTAGCGGCAGTCCTCCCATCTACGAGCAGTACTTC
TRBJ1-1 - - TRBV21-1 CASIGRVGTEAFF TGTGCCAGCATCGGCAGGGTTGGCACTGAAGCTTTCTTT
TRBJ2-7 - - TRBV6-1 CASKGTQAYEQYF TGTGCCAGCAAAGGGACACAGGCCTACGAGCAGTACTTC
TRBJ2-7 - - TRBV15 CATSSGIAGIYEQYF TGTGCCACCAGCTCGGGGATAGCTGGGATCTACGAGCAGTACTTC
TRBJ2-1 TRBD2 - TRBV11-3 CASSLEVASGRIAEQFF TGTGCCAGCAGCTTAGAGGTGGCTAGCGGGAGGATAGCCGAGCAGTTCTTC
TRBJ2-3 TRBD2 - TRBV7-3 CASSRRGDGPSTDTQYF TGTGCCAGCAGCCGCCGGGGGGACGGACCTAGCACAGATACGCAGTATTTT
TRBJ1-2 TRBD1 - TRBV6-6 CASIPNGGGVDYGYTF TGTGCCAGCATCCCAAATGGAGGGGGCGTAGACTATGGCTACACCTTC
TRBJ2-5 - - TRBV6-6 CASSYVGSAQETQYF TGTGCCAGCAGTTACGTGGGCAGCGCCCAAGAGACCCAGTACTTC
TRBJ2-5 - once TRBV7-2 CASSLAQQVVETQYF TGTGCCAGCAGCTTAGCGCAACAGGTTGTTGAGACCCAGTACTTC
TRBJ1-5 - - TRBV5-3 CARSLLRGNQPQHF TGTGCCAGAAGCCTTTTGAGGGGCAATCAGCCCCAGCATTTT
TRBJ2-1 - once TRBV6-1 CASSGKPQGRRFF TGTGCCAGCAGTGGCAAACCACAGGGGAGGCGGTTCTTC
TRBJ2-1 - - TRBV5-4 CASSAPSYNEQFF TGTGCCAGCAGCGCCCCCTCCTACAATGAGCAGTTCTTC
TRBJ2-1 - - TRBV10-1 CASSEYFGDRKEQFF TGCGCCAGCAGTGAGTATTTTGGTGACAGGAAGGAGCAGTTCTTC
TRBJ1-1 - - TRBV28 CASSLCPPRGSTEAFF TGTGCCAGCAGTTTATGCCCTCCCCGAGGGTCCACTGAAGCTTTCTTT
TRBJ2-1 TRBD2 - TRBV2 CASKAGGLPSYNEQFF TGTGCCAGCAAGGCGGGAGGGCTTCCCTCCTACAATGAGCAGTTCTTC
TRBJ1-2 TRBD1 once TRBV14 CASSLRTGRYYGYTF TGTGCCAGCAGCTTACGGACAGGGAGATACTATGGCTACACCTTC
TRBJ2-5 - - TRBV7-3 CASSLGEARETQYF TGTGCCAGCAGCTTAGGGGAAGCCAGAGAGACCCAGTACTTC
TRBJ2-7 - - TRBV7-2 CASSPSDWGFPNLPYEQYF TGTGCCAGCAGCCCCTCTGATTGGGGTTTCCCGAACCTTCCCTACGAGCAGTACTTC
TRBJ2-1 - - TRBV6-1 CASSEAVQAAYNEQFF TGTGCCAGCAGTGAAGCTGTACAGGCAGCCTACAATGAGCAGTTCTTC
TRBJ1-2 - - TRBV5-5 CASSLGVAGVEGYTF TGTGCCAGCAGCTTGGGGGTTGCAGGGGTCGAGGGCTACACCTTC
TRBJ2-7 TRBD2 - TRBV19 CASSITASGNEQYF TGTGCCAGTAGTATAACGGCTAGCGGGAACGAGCAGTACTTC
TRBJ2-5 TRBD1 - TRBV6-5 CASSYSTGGQETQYF TGTGCCAGCAGTTACTCCACAGGGGGCCAAGAGACCCAGTACTTC
TRBJ1-2 TRBD1 once TRBV7-6 CASSSVPDRFFGYTF TGTGCCAGCAGCTCCGTGCCGGACAGGTTCTTTGGCTACACCTTC
TRBJ2-5 TRBD2 - TRBV14 CASSQDLGPRSGRRETQYF TGTGCCAGCAGCCAAGATCTTGGCCCTAGGAGCGGGAGGCGGGAGACCCAGTACTTC
TRBJ2-5 TRBD1 - TRBV27 CASSFVQGASTQYF TGTGCCAGCAGTTTTGTCCAGGGGGCCTCGACCCAGTACTTC
TRBJ2-1 TRBD2 - TRBV11-2 CASSLGTSGHNEQFF TGTGCCAGCAGCCTGGGGACTAGCGGGCACAATGAGCAGTTCTTC
TRBJ1-5 - - TRBV19 CASSPPIGRQPQHF TGTGCCAGTAGTCCCCCCATCGGGCGGCAGCCCCAGCATTTT
TRBJ2-7 - - TRBV14 CASSQGNSYEQYF TGTGCCAGCAGCCAAGGGAACTCCTACGAGCAGTACTTC
TRBJ1-1 TRBD1 - TRBV18 CASPPGQGAGTEAFF TGTGCCAGCCCACCAGGGCAGGGGGCTGGCACTGAAGCTTTCTTT
TRBJ2-1 - - TRBV27 CASRPGRAITDEQFF TGTGCCAGCAGACCAGGGCGGGCTATAACGGATGAGCAGTTCTTC
TRBJ1-4 - - TRBV2 CASSGATNEKLFF TGTGCCAGCAGTGGAGCAACTAATGAAAAACTGTTTTTT
TRBJ1-2 - - TRBV28 CASSLGHPYTNNYGYTF TGTGCCAGCAGTTTAGGGCACCCTTATACAAATAACTATGGCTACACCTTC
TRBJ2-7 TRBD2 - TRBV4-2 CASSPGLADVYEQYF TGTGCCAGCAGCCCGGGACTAGCGGATGTCTACGAGCAGTACTTC
TRBJ1-5 - - TRBV28 CASSFTGGSNQPQHF TGTGCCAGCAGTTTTACAGGCGGGAGCAATCAGCCCCAGCATTTT
TRBJ2-3 - - TRBV4-1 CASSQQSTDTQYF TGCGCCAGCAGCCAACAAAGCACAGATACGCAGTATTTT
TRBJ2-3 TRBD2 - TRBV15 CATSRDDRGGDTDTQYF TGTGCCACCAGCAGAGATGATCGGGGGGGTGACACAGATACGCAGTATTTT
TRBJ2-3 TRBD2 - TRBV19 CATKTLVETSGRASGSTDTQYF TGTGCCACCAAAACCCTCGTGGAGACTAGCGGGAGGGCCAGTGGGAGCACAGATACGCAGTATTTT
TRBJ2-5 TRBD1 once TRBV11-3 CASSPAGTGDPETQYF TGTGCCAGCAGCCCTGCCGGGACAGGGGACCCGGAGACCCAGTACTTC
TRBJ2-5 TRBD2 - TRBV5-1 CASSFFQGSGSRETQYF TGCGCCAGCAGCTTTTTTCAAGGTAGCGGGAGTCGGGAGACCCAGTACTTC
TRBJ2-7 - - TRBV6-1 CASSLQAYEQYF TGTGCCAGCAGCCTACAAGCCTACGAGCAGTACTTC
TRBJ2-7 - - TRBV7-3 CASSFRDSYEQYF TGTGCCAGCAGCTTCCGGGACTCCTACGAGCAGTACTTC
TRBJ2-1 - - TRBV7-2 CASSLALGPIKTGRNYNEQFF TGTGCCAGCAGCTTAGCTCTGGGGCCAATAAAAACAGGGAGGAATTATAATGAGCAGTTCTTC
TRBJ2-7 TRBD2 - TRBV30 CASDPSGSYEQYF TGTGCCTCAGACCCTAGCGGGTCCTACGAGCAGTACTTC
TRBJ2-7 TRBD1 - TRBV7-2 CASSFPGGPLDSDEQYF TGTGCCAGCAGCTTCCCAGGGGGCCCTCTAGATTCCGACGAGCAGTACTTC
TRBJ2-1 TRBD2 - TRBV7-6 CASPTLAGENEQFF TGTGCCAGCCCCACGCTAGCGGGAGAAAATGAGCAGTTCTTC
TRBJ2-7 - - TRBV18 CASSPRGQLYEQYF TGTGCCAGCTCACCACGTGGACAGCTCTACGAGCAGTACTTC
TRBJ2-2 - - TRBV7-9 CASTPGGWDTGELFF TGTGCCAGCACCCCCGGGGGCTGGGACACCGGGGAGCTGTTTTTT
TRBJ2-7 - - TRBV27 CASSLDSSYEQYF TGTGCCAGCAGTTTGGACAGCTCCTACGAGCAGTACTTC
TRBJ1-1 - - TRBV28 CASSFLQVLNTEAFF TGTGCCAGCAGTTTCCTACAGGTTTTGAACACTGAAGCTTTCTTT
TRBJ1-1 - - TRBV28 CATLGQTNTEAFF TGTGCCACCCTGGGGCAGACCAACACTGAAGCTTTCTTT
TRBJ2-2 TRBD1 - TRBV5-1 CASSSVPGTGNTGELFF TGCGCCAGCAGCTCGGTGCCCGGGACAGGAAACACCGGGGAGCTGTTTTTT
TRBJ2-7 - - TRBV18 CASSPRGRGTFSEQYF TGTGCCAGCTCACCAAGGGGGAGGGGAACGTTCTCCGAGCAGTACTTC